This TCR beta chain is from a study of identical twins. Study findings and constraints: Cord blood beta clonotypes that were abundant carried fewer insertions, and memory repertoires showed no such trend.

As regards this clonotype: Its antigen is still unknown.

Germline CDR1 and CDR2: SGHRS and YFSETQ. The CDR3 has 18 residues. J was trimmed by 3 bases and V by 5 bases; bases with no gene match: 14. A universal primer site was incorporated via template switching, and the cDNA contained unique molecular identifiers. TCRdb fed the 5' RACE reads into MiXCR, producing one record per CDR3 protein. The top ten hold around 7.2% of the sample, which has roughly 350,000 distinct CDR3 sequences, 10% to 15% seen once. These data were likewise used in another study, on yellow fever vaccine responses in identical twins.

The material sequenced was CD8+ T cells sorted from blood. This rearrangement joins TRBV5-1 to TRBJ2-5; the match to TRBD1 covers 12 bases. This receptor was taken from a woman between 18 and 30 years old in good health. CDR3 amino acids: CASRQPATGQGAKETQYF. For the CDR3, the DNA is TGCGCCAGCAGACAACCGGCTACGGGACAGGGGGCTAAAGAGACCCAGTACTTC.